Following are 29 T cell receptor beta chains from one sample sequenced in a study of T-cell reconstitution after alpha-beta-depleted transplantation in children. Preparation of the TCRbeta library involved a method that used unique molecular identifiers. TCRdb analysed the PCR reads with MiXCR anew, one entry per CDR3 protein. The sample shows over 400,000 distinct CDR3 sequences, about 12% of them seen only once. The sequencing used PBMCs from the stem cell graft donor, collected from the stem cell graft. The receptors shown here come from a human donor who donated a stem cell graft to a child with combined immunodeficiency.

This clonotype has ten or more counts. V and J are TRBV5-1 and TRBJ1-1; D not resolved. With 6 bases removed from V and 5 bases from J, the gap between germline ends came to 11 bases. CDR3 length equals 12 residues. CDR1 is SGHRS and CDR2 is YFSETQ in the germline V gene. The CDR3 DNA reads TGCGCCAGCACCCTAAGCTCAACTGAAGCTTTCTTT. This translates into CASTLSSTEAFF. Together with reference TRBV5-1 and TRBJ1-1, the CDR3 gives the full variable domain: KAGVTQTPRYLIKTRGQQVTLSCSPISGHRSVSWYQQTPGQGLQFLFEYFSETQRNKGNFPGRFSGRQFSNSRSEMNVSTLELGDSALYLCASTLSSTEAFFGQGTRLTVV.

The chain recombines TRBV2 with TRBJ2-3, with 7 bases identical to TRBD1. Germline V gene lookup returns CDR1 SNHLY and CDR2 FYNNEI. Trimming at V came to 3 bases and at J to 1 base, leaving 1 base not matched to a gene. The CDR3 extends over 14 amino acids. The CDR3 DNA reads TGTGCCAGCAGTGATCAGGGGGGCACAGATACGCAGTATTTT. Its translation is CASSDQGGTDTQYF.

This clonotype came up a few times. This chain links TRBV7-3 with TRBJ2-3; D is possibly TRBD1 or TRBD2 (5 bases each). Trimming took 5 bases from V and 2 from J, leaving 14 bases between them. Germline assignment: CDR1 SGHTA and CDR2 FQGTGA. The CDR3 loop spans 15 amino acids. The CDR3 bases are TGTGCCAGCAGCCAGAGAGGGGACGTCACAGATACGCAGTATTTT. It yields the protein CASSQRGDVTDTQYF.

This clonotype showed up just a few times. The chain links TRBV29-1 to TRBJ2-7, with D tentatively TRBD2 (5 bases). Trimming shortened V by 1 base and J by 0 bases, and 13 bases separated the two germline ends. Germline V gene sequence: CDR1 SQVTM, CDR2 ANQGSEA. This CDR3 has 15 amino acids. The CDR3 DNA reads TGCAGCGTTGAAGGAGGCGGGCTGAGCTCCTACGAGCAGTACTTC. Translation: CSVEGGGLSSYEQYF.

The gene calls are TRBV27 and TRBJ2-1; D is tentatively TRBD1 or TRBD2 (6 bases each). CDR3 length: 14 amino acids. V gave up 4 bases and J gave up 4 bases, with 11 bases separating them. Germline CDR1 MNHEY, CDR2 SMNVEV (reference sequence). The CDR3 coding sequence is TGTGCCAGCAGTTCAGGGGCGGGGTACAATGAGCAGTTCTTC. This gives the protein CASSSGAGYNEQFF.

The V call is TRBV5-1, the J call TRBJ2-3; D not certain. V was cut by 4 bases and J by 4 bases, with 16 bases left in between. The length of the CDR3 is 15 residues. Germline V CDR1 and CDR2: SGHRS, YFSETQ. The CDR3 loop is CASSPDDLHADTQYF. In DNA, the CDR3 is TGCGCCAGCAGCCCAGATGACTTGCATGCAGATACGCAGTATTTT.

The rearrangement links TRBV14 to TRBJ2-3; D remains ambiguous. Trimming left V 2 bases short and J 6 bases short, with 6 bases between. Germline-derived CDR1 and CDR2 are SGHDN and FVKESK. This CDR3 has 12 amino acids. CDR3 loop: CASSQRHDTQYF. DNA for the CDR3: TGTGCCAGCAGCCAAAGACACGATACGCAGTATTTT.

The genes are TRBV20-1 and TRBJ1-6; D remains ambiguous. Trimming removed 6 bases from V and 7 bases from J, with 13 bases in between. This CDR3 is built from 13 residues. CDR1 is DFQATT, CDR2 SNEGSKA, per germline (reference sequence). The CDR3 bases are TGCAGTGCCCGACCAGCCGGGAATTCACCCCTCCACTTT. It translates to CSARPAGNSPLHF.

There are many counts of this clonotype. The chain uses TRBV9 and TRBJ1-5; 7 nucleotides agree with TRBD1. Unmatched junction bases numbered 11, after V lost 4 bases and J lost 7 bases. The CDR3 is made up of 15 amino acids. Germline CDR1 and CDR2: SGDLS and YYNGEE. CDR3 protein: CASSLGTGAGQPQHF. As DNA, the CDR3 is TGTGCCAGCAGCCTCGGAACAGGGGCTGGGCAGCCCCAGCATTTT.

J is TRBJ2-1 and V is TRBV11-3; D is unresolved. V lost 1 base, J lost 8 bases, and 21 bases lay in between. Germline loops: CDR1 SGHNT, CDR2 YENEEA. The CDR3 is 17 amino acids. CDR3: CASSLVIGPKAVDEQFF. CDR3 DNA sequence: TGTGCCAGCAGCTTAGTAATAGGACCTAAAGCCGTCGATGAGCAGTTCTTC.

This clonotype was observed many times. The rearrangement uses TRBV7-9 and TRBJ2-1, with 12 bases fitting TRBD2. CDR3 size: 15 residues. CDR1 and CDR2 from the germline V gene are SEHNR and FQNEAQ (reference sequence). Germline trimming cut 3 bases from V and 5 bases from J; bases unmatched to any gene: 2. CDR3 bases: TGTGCCAGCAGCTTCCGACTAGCGGGGGACAATGAGCAGTTCTTC. Amino acid sequence: CASSFRLAGDNEQFF. Looking up the rest from reference TRBV7-9 and TRBJ2-1 gives the full variable domain: DTGVSQNPRHKITKRGQNVTFRCDPISEHNRLYWYRQTLGQGPEFLTYFQNEAQLEKSRLLSDRFSAERPKGSFSTLEIQRTEQGDSAMYLCASSFRLAGDNEQFFGPGTRLTVL.

There are a few counts of this clonotype. The chain joins TRBV5-6 to TRBJ2-2; possible D gene TRBD2, 6 bases. CDR1 SGHDT and CDR2 YYEEEE come from the germline V gene. The CDR3 loop spans 16 amino acids. V dropped 2 bases and J dropped 3 bases, with 14 bases sitting between them. CDR3 region: CASSLRKSGYTGELFF. In nucleotides, the CDR3 is TGTGCCAGCAGCTTAAGAAAAAGCGGGTACACCGGGGAGCTGTTTTTT.

Only a few counts were recorded for this clonotype. V and J are TRBV12-3 or TRBV12-4 and TRBJ1-5, with D possibly matching TRBD1 (6 bases). CDR3 length equals 15 residues. The ends were cut back, 5 bases at V and 11 bases at J, with 22 bases in the middle. For the CDR3, the DNA is TGTGCCAGCAGTCCCAATGTTGGGGGGCCAAGGTCCCAGCATTTT. This sequence encodes CASSPNVGGPRSQHF.

This clonotype was detected a few times. The chain carries TRBV6-2 or TRBV6-3 and TRBJ1-5; no clear D. V shed 8 bases and J shed 0 bases, with 5 bases lying between them. This CDR3 region has 12 residues. Germline CDR1 MNHEY, CDR2 SVGEGT. Here the CDR3 DNA reads TGTGCCAGCCAAAATAGCAATCAGCCCCAGCATTTT. Residues: CASQNSNQPQHF.

This clonotype was detected only a few times. V gene TRBV29-1 combines with J gene TRBJ2-7; the D is unclear. V was shortened by 6 bases and J by 3 bases, with 12 bases between the two germline ends. This CDR3 has 12 residues. In germline, CDR1 is SQVTM, CDR2 ANQGSEA. The DNA of the CDR3 is TGCAGCGTGGCGACGTGGGGCTACGAGCAGTACTTC. Amino acids: CSVATWGYEQYF.

This clonotype was counted a few times. The V and J genes are TRBV5-1 and TRBJ2-1, with D unresolved. The CDR3 is made up of 14 amino acids. Germline V lookup: CDR1 SGHRS, CDR2 YFSETQ. V was pared by 0 bases and J by 3 bases, with 7 bases between. DNA of the CDR3: TGCGCCAGCAGCTTGGGTCCTCTCTACAATGAGCAGTTCTTC. It translates to CASSLGPLYNEQFF.

The chain couples TRBV12-3 or TRBV12-4 to TRBJ2-2, with 8 bases aligning to TRBD1. CDR3 size: 16 residues. The V gene end was trimmed by 6 bases and the J gene end by 5 bases; junction bases not matched to a gene: 11. The CDR3 nucleotides are TGTGCCAGCAGCTTCCAGGGGGCCAGTGGGACCGGGGAGCTGTTTTTT. This translates into CASSFQGASGTGELFF.

The sample holds a few counts of this clonotype. V is TRBV18 and J is TRBJ2-5, with D unclear. CDR3 length: 14 amino acids. Germline assignment: CDR1 KGHSH and CDR2 LQKENI. Between the trimmed V and J ends, which lost 0 bases and 5 bases, there was a span of 10 bases. CDR3 DNA: TGTGCCAGCTCACCACCGTCCAGGAGCGAGACCCAGTACTTC. It translates to CASSPPSRSETQYF.

This clonotype was seen more than once but under ten times. This chain connects TRBV12-3 or TRBV12-4 to TRBJ2-1; D unclear. V shed 2 bases and J shed 1 base, with 3 bases lying between them. This CDR3 has 13 amino acids. The CDR3 DNA follows: TGTGCCAGCAGTTTACCTTCCTACAATGAGCAGTTCTTC. Translating gives CASSLPSYNEQFF.

This clonotype has at least ten counts. This chain joins TRBV20-1 and TRBJ2-5, with unresolved D. This CDR3 contains 13 residues. Trimming pared 1 base from V and 5 bases from J, leaving 11 bases between. The germline V gene has CDR1 DFQATT and CDR2 SNEGSKA (reference sequence). CDR3 nucleotide sequence: TGCAGTGCTAGAGTTCTGGGAACGGAGACCCAGTACTTC. Translated, it gives CSARVLGTETQYF.

This clonotype has a count of ten or more. The rearrangement uses TRBV4-3 and TRBJ2-2; D not resolved. CDR3 length: 15 residues. Germline assignment: CDR1 LGHNA and CDR2 YSLEER. V was shortened by 2 bases and J by 0 bases, with 7 bases between the two germline ends. Here the CDR3 reads CASSQRSANTGELFF. In DNA, the CDR3 is TGCGCCAGCAGCCAAAGGTCAGCGAACACCGGGGAGCTGTTTTTT.

This clonotype has a count of ten or more. V gene TRBV12-3 or TRBV12-4 combines with J gene TRBJ2-6; 7 bases agree with TRBD1. Trimming removed 5 bases from V and 2 bases from J; junction bases left unmatched: 6. The CDR3 is 16 amino acids. The CDR3 region has the DNA TGTGCCAGCAGTCCGGGACAGTTTACTGGGGCCAACGTCCTGACTTTC. This codes for CASSPGQFTGANVLTF.

This clonotype showed up just once. It is likely a read error: a sequence one base away is far more abundant. The chain joins TRBV27 to TRBJ2-2, with D maybe TRBD2 (5 bases). Germline assignment: CDR1 MNHEY and CDR2 SMNVEV (reference sequence). This CDR3 region has 12 residues. The CDR3 reads CASSFHTGELIF. The CDR3, as DNA: TGTGCCAGCAGTTTCCACACCGGGGAGCTGATTTTT.

This clonotype was detected many times. V usage is TRBV15 and J usage is TRBJ2-5, with 9 bases that match TRBD2. J was trimmed by 5 bases and V by 0 bases; bases with no gene match: 10. This CDR3 is built from 17 residues. The germline CDR1 and CDR2 sequences are LNHNV and YYDKDF (reference sequence). The CDR3, as DNA: TGTGCCACCAGCAGAGATCTTGCGGGAGGGCTGGGGGAGACCCAGTACTTC. It yields the protein CATSRDLAGGLGETQYF.

This clonotype was recorded a few times. The chain recombines TRBV6-1 with TRBJ2-5, with 9 positions matching TRBD1. CDR1 and CDR2 (germline): MNHNS, SASEGT. V lost 11 bases to trimming and J lost 5 bases; unmatched junction nucleotides: 12. This CDR3 region has 14 residues. CDR3 DNA sequence: TGTGCCGGCGACGACAGGGGGAAATCTGAGACCCAGTACTTC. Translated: CAGDDRGKSETQYF.

This chain uses TRBV6-2 or TRBV6-3 with TRBJ2-7, with D unclear. The germline CDR1 and CDR2 sequences are MNHEY and SVGEGT. V dropped 4 bases and J dropped 2 bases, with 12 bases sitting between them. This CDR3 has 14 residues. CDR3 in amino acids: CASSSFTPTYEQYF. The DNA of the CDR3 is TGTGCCAGCAGTTCCTTTACTCCTACCTACGAGCAGTACTTC.

This clonotype was observed a handful of times. The chain has TRBV15 and TRBJ1-1, with D unresolved. V gave up 3 bases and J gave up 1 base, with 9 bases separating them. CDR1 and CDR2 (germline): LNHNV, YYDKDF (reference sequence). The CDR3 runs 14 residues. In DNA, the CDR3 is TGTGCCACCAGCAGGGACCTCGAGAACACTGAAGCTTTCTTT. Translated: CATSRDLENTEAFF.

This clonotype was observed a few times. The chain uses TRBV12-3 or TRBV12-4 and TRBJ2-1; D is perhaps TRBD2 (6 bases). The CDR3 extends over 14 amino acids. V was clipped by 6 bases and J by 6 bases, with 15 bases between them. The CDR3 DNA reads TGTGCCAGCAGCCCGACTAGAATCGCCAATGAGCAGTTCTTC. This encodes CASSPTRIANEQFF.

This clonotype was seen a handful of times. CDR3 sequence: CASSLSQGGRSGNTIYF. In DNA form, the CDR3 reads TGTGCCAGCAGCTTATCCCAGGGGGGTCGGTCTGGAAACACCATATATTTT. The chain links TRBV7-9 to TRBJ1-3; the match to TRBD1 covers 7 bases. After removal of 2 bases from V and 1 base from J, the junction contained 8 bases not matched to a gene. CDR3 length: 17 residues. Germline V gives CDR1 SEHNR, CDR2 FQNEAQ (reference sequence).